This is a list of T cell receptor beta chains from one sample in a study of molecular identifiers for immune sequencing clone quantification. TCRdb re-analysed the PCR reads in MiXCR, keeping a single row per CDR3 protein. The table includes more than 450,000 distinct CDR3 sequences, 20% to 25% detected once. The sample was naive CD8+ T cells from blood, with Jurkat cell RNA spiked in. Receptor source: a human donor in good health. Some libraries in this study had Jurkat cell RNA spiked in. CDR3s include the opening cysteine and the closing phenylalanine or tryptophan. D genes are given only for firm matches. Size is omitted from some rows. Given values are once, few, many or a class for expanded clones.

d_call: TRBD1
clone_size: many
cdr3_length: 15
v_call: TRBV6-1
j_call: TRBJ2-7
cdr3_aa: CASSQDRGAVDEQYF
cdr3_nt: TGTGCCAGCAGTCAAGACAGGGGTGCCGTGGACGAGCAGTACTTC

d_call: TRBD1
clone_size: once
cdr3_length: 16
v_call: TRBV4-3
j_call: TRBJ2-1
cdr3_aa: CASSQDRTGKLLEQFF
cdr3_nt: TGCGCCAGCAGCCAAGACAGGACAGGGAAGTTACTTGAGCAGTTCTTC

d_call: NA
clone_size: NA
cdr3_length: 15
v_call: TRBV19
j_call: TRBJ2-3
cdr3_aa: CASSTPGQPTDTQYF
cdr3_nt: TGTGCCAGTAGTACACCCGGACAGCCTACAGATACGCAGTATTTT

d_call: TRBD1
clone_size: NA
cdr3_length: 14
v_call: TRBV6-5
j_call: TRBJ1-5
cdr3_aa: CVSRLRQGRQPQHF
cdr3_nt: TGTGTCAGCAGATTACGACAGGGCCGCCAGCCCCAGCATTTT

d_call: NA
clone_size: many
cdr3_length: 13
v_call: TRBV7-2
j_call: TRBJ1-1
cdr3_aa: CASSFLGATEAFF
cdr3_nt: TGTGCCAGCAGCTTTCTGGGGGCGACTGAAGCTTTCTTT

d_call: TRBD2
clone_size: NA
cdr3_length: 15
v_call: TRBV19
j_call: TRBJ2-7
cdr3_aa: CASSTSLARRYEQYF
cdr3_nt: TGTGCCAGTAGTACCTCACTAGCGCGAAGATACGAGCAGTACTTC

d_call: NA
clone_size: few
cdr3_length: 14
v_call: TRBV5-3
j_call: TRBJ2-7
cdr3_aa: CASSFPQGIHEQYF
cdr3_nt: TGTGCCAGCAGCTTTCCCCAGGGAATCCACGAGCAGTACTTC

d_call: NA
clone_size: NA
cdr3_length: 15
v_call: TRBV12-3/TRBV12-4
j_call: TRBJ2-7
cdr3_aa: CASSLSVGDTYEQYF
cdr3_nt: TGTGCCAGCAGTTTATCAGTTGGGGACACCTACGAGCAGTACTTC

d_call: NA
clone_size: few
cdr3_length: 14
v_call: TRBV6-2/TRBV6-3
j_call: TRBJ2-2
cdr3_aa: CASSYSNTPGELFF
cdr3_nt: TGTGCCAGCAGTTACTCGAATACGCCCGGGGAGCTGTTTTTT

d_call: TRBD1
clone_size: few
cdr3_length: 18
v_call: TRBV4-1
j_call: TRBJ1-5
cdr3_aa: CASSQVSETDRGREPQHF
cdr3_nt: TGCGCCAGCAGCCAAGTTTCGGAGACGGACAGGGGGCGCGAGCCCCAGCATTTT

d_call: TRBD1
clone_size: few
cdr3_length: 15
v_call: TRBV27
j_call: TRBJ2-5
cdr3_aa: CASSQGTGRVLTQYF
cdr3_nt: TGTGCCAGCAGCCAGGGGACAGGTCGGGTGTTGACCCAGTACTTC

d_call: TRBD2
clone_size: many
cdr3_length: 13
v_call: TRBV28
j_call: TRBJ2-7
cdr3_aa: CASSPGLWHEQYF
cdr3_nt: TGTGCCAGCAGTCCGGGACTATGGCACGAGCAGTACTTC

d_call: NA
clone_size: few
cdr3_length: 16
v_call: TRBV12-3/TRBV12-4
j_call: TRBJ2-3
cdr3_aa: CASSPGRTVSTDTQYF
cdr3_nt: TGTGCCAGCAGCCCCGGCCGGACAGTTAGCACAGATACGCAGTATTTT

d_call: NA
clone_size: many
cdr3_length: 13
v_call: TRBV20-1
j_call: TRBJ2-3
cdr3_aa: CSARDWSSDTQYF
cdr3_nt: TGCAGTGCTAGAGATTGGAGTTCAGATACGCAGTATTTT

d_call: NA
clone_size: many
cdr3_length: 14
v_call: TRBV7-2
j_call: TRBJ2-2
cdr3_aa: CASSWDAGIGGLFF
cdr3_nt: TGTGCCAGCAGCTGGGACGCCGGGATTGGGGGGCTGTTTTTT

d_call: NA
clone_size: once
cdr3_length: 16
v_call: TRBV24-1
j_call: TRBJ2-6
cdr3_aa: CATSGPHASGANVLTF
cdr3_nt: TGTGCCACCTCAGGCCCACATGCCTCTGGGGCCAACGTCCTGACTTTC

d_call: TRBD2
clone_size: NA
cdr3_length: 14
v_call: TRBV20-1
j_call: TRBJ2-1
cdr3_aa: CSANSGLAYNEQFF
cdr3_nt: TGCAGTGCTAACTCGGGACTAGCATACAATGAGCAGTTCTTC

d_call: TRBD1
clone_size: NA
cdr3_length: 17
v_call: TRBV19
j_call: TRBJ1-5
cdr3_aa: CASRPDRGPYSNQPQHF
cdr3_nt: TGTGCCAGTAGGCCGGACAGGGGGCCATATAGCAATCAGCCCCAGCATTTT

d_call: NA
clone_size: once
cdr3_length: 17
v_call: TRBV4-3
j_call: TRBJ1-2
cdr3_aa: CASSQDRGYEENYGYTF
cdr3_nt: TGCGCCAGCAGCCAAGATCGGGGGTACGAGGAGAACTATGGCTACACCTTC

d_call: TRBD2
clone_size: many
cdr3_length: 12
v_call: TRBV5-4
j_call: TRBJ2-7
cdr3_aa: CASSQLAGDPIF
cdr3_nt: TGTGCCAGCAGCCAATTAGCGGGGGACCCGATCTTC

d_call: NA
clone_size: many
cdr3_length: 14
v_call: TRBV5-1
j_call: TRBJ1-4
cdr3_aa: CASSLHGLNEKLFF
cdr3_nt: TGCGCCAGCAGCTTGCACGGCCTTAATGAAAAACTGTTTTTT

d_call: TRBD1
clone_size: few
cdr3_length: 15
v_call: TRBV7-9
j_call: TRBJ1-1
cdr3_aa: CASSLGQGALTEAFF
cdr3_nt: TGTGCCAGCAGCCTGGGACAGGGGGCCCTCACTGAAGCTTTCTTT

d_call: TRBD1
clone_size: NA
cdr3_length: 15
v_call: TRBV24-1
j_call: TRBJ2-7
cdr3_aa: CATSVPVTGGYEQYF
cdr3_nt: TGTGCCACCAGTGTGCCGGTGACAGGGGGCTACGAGCAGTACTTC

d_call: NA
clone_size: many
cdr3_length: 13
v_call: TRBV6-2/TRBV6-3
j_call: TRBJ1-5
cdr3_aa: CASSRVGNQPQHF
cdr3_nt: TGTGCCAGCAGCAGGGTTGGGAATCAGCCCCAGCATTTT